These 30 T cell receptor beta chains came from one sample sequenced in a study of cytomegalovirus exposure and HLA in healthy donors. The PCR was carried out with 60 Vbeta primers and 13 Jbeta primers. Sequenced by immunoSEQ multiplex PCR; TCRdb stores in-frame clones only, minus some. Counted here are 200,000 or so clones, roughly 84% occurring once; the ten biggest clones make up about 0.24%. Specimen: PBMCs. The receptors come from a boy younger than 18 in good health and CMV-seronegative.

The chain uses TRBV19 and TRBJ2-2; 7 bases are a match to TRBD1. V shed 3 bases, J shed 3 bases, and the junction held 4 bases outside the gene matches. The CDR3 sequence is 15 residues long. CDR1 is LNHDA and CDR2 is SQIVND in the germline V gene (reference sequence). The CDR3 region has the DNA TGTGCCAGTAGTATTACAGGGGTTGACACCGGGGAGCTGTTTTTT. Translated: CASSITGVDTGELFF.

The rearrangement links TRBV28 to TRBJ2-2, with 9 nucleotides matching TRBD1. Germline CDR1 and CDR2: MDHEN and SYDVKM. The J segment lost 7 bases and the V segment lost 5 bases, leaving 11 bases of the junction unmatched. This CDR3 has 16 residues. The CDR3 protein is CASSIYSGQGIGELFF. The CDR3 coding sequence is TGTGCCAGCAGTATTTACTCGGGACAGGGTATCGGGGAGCTGTTTTTT.

This chain connects TRBV28 to TRBJ1-5; D not resolved. This CDR3 spans 12 amino acids. The V gene lost 8 bases and the J gene lost 3 bases, with 8 bases spanning the gap. Germline V gene sequence: CDR1 MDHEN, CDR2 SYDVKM. The CDR3 bases are TGTGCCAGCGATGGGCTCAATCAGCCCCAGCATTTT. Protein product: CASDGLNQPQHF. Full variable domain (rest looked up from reference TRBV28 and TRBJ1-5): DVKVTQSSRYLVKRTGEKVFLECVQDMDHENMFWYRQDPGLGLRLIYFSYDVKMKEKGDIPEGYSVSREKKERFSLILESASTNQTSMYLCASDGLNQPQHFGDGTRLSIL.

The gene calls are TRBV5-4 and TRBJ2-5; 10 bases are shared with TRBD2. The DNA end favors TRBJ2-7, so the J call may be wrong. Germline V gene sequence: CDR1 SGHNT, CDR2 YYREEE (reference sequence). The CDR3 consists of 16 residues. CDR3 region: CASSPVSGGASYEQYF. CDR3 nucleotides: TGTGCCAGCAGCCCAGTGAGCGGGGGGGCCTCCTACGAGCAGTACTTC.

This sequence joins TRBV7-8 and TRBJ2-7, with 9 bases matching TRBD2. Germline trimming cut 5 bases from V and 2 bases from J; bases unmatched to any gene: 7. Germline CDR1 is SGHVS and CDR2 is FQNEAQ. The CDR3 extends over 15 amino acids. The CDR3 DNA reads as TGTGCCAGCAGCCCGCGGACTAGCGAACCCTACGAGCAGTACTTC. Residues: CASSPRTSEPYEQYF.

This chain joins TRBV29-1 and TRBJ2-5, with D perhaps matching TRBD1 (6 bases). This CDR3 is built from 17 residues. V shed 7 bases and J shed 2 bases, with 26 bases lying between them. CDR1 and CDR2 (germline): SQVTM, ANQGSEA. The CDR3 is CSATRTFRARGQETQYF. In nucleotides, the CDR3 is TGCAGCGCAACACGGACCTTCAGGGCGAGGGGGCAAGAGACCCAGTACTTC.

This chain joins TRBV18 and TRBJ1-4; D is ambiguous. The germline gives CDR1 KGHSH, CDR2 LQKENI. The CDR3 contains 16 residues. The germline V and J ends were trimmed by 3 bases and 7 bases, with 18 bases remaining between them. For the CDR3, the DNA is TGTGCCAGCTCACCGCTGAGTCGGTTGTTTAGTGAAAAACTGTTTTTT. Protein product: CASSPLSRLFSEKLFF.

The table lists this clone with a count of one. In nucleotides, the CDR3 is TGTGCCAGCAGCTTAGGAGGCGGGGTATCGGGGGAGACCCAGTACTTC. Translation: CASSLGGGVSGETQYF. The chain carries TRBV7-9 and TRBJ2-5, with D tentatively TRBD2 (6 bases). The V and J ends lost 1 base and 5 bases respectively, with 17 bases between them. The CDR3 runs to 16 residues. Germline CDR1 reads SEHNR; CDR2 reads FQNEAQ (reference sequence).

The V and J genes are TRBV28 and TRBJ2-5, with D maybe TRBD2 (6 bases). V was clipped by 5 bases and J by 2 bases, with 15 bases between them. Per the germline V gene, CDR1 is MDHEN and CDR2 is SYDVKM. CDR3 length: 15 amino acids. This CDR3 is CASSPGGVEQETQYF. DNA for the CDR3: TGTGCCAGCAGTCCCGGCGGGGTAGAACAAGAGACCCAGTACTTC.

Here the CDR3 DNA reads TGCGCCAGCAGCCATATCAGCTTAGGGAGGGAGACCCAGTACTTC. This gives the protein CASSHISLGRETQYF. This chain connects TRBV4-1 to TRBJ2-5; the D gene is possibly TRBD2 (6 bases). Germline V gives CDR1 MGHRA, CDR2 YSYEKL. The V gene lost 3 bases and the J gene lost 5 bases, with 16 bases spanning the gap. The CDR3 is 15 amino acids.

The chain uses TRBV5-1 and TRBJ2-7; no clear D gene. V was pared by 3 bases and J by 7 bases, with 8 bases between. The CDR3 has 11 amino acids. Germline CDR1 SGHRS, CDR2 YFSETQ. In DNA, the CDR3 is TGCGCCAGCAGCTCAGTCGGGGAGCAGTACTTC. It codes for CASSSVGEQYF. The full variable domain, its missing parts supplied by reference TRBV5-1 and TRBJ2-7, is KAGVTQTPRYLIKTRGQQVTLSCSPISGHRSVSWYQQTPGQGLQFLFEYFSETQRNKGNFPGRFSGRQFSNSRSEMNVSTLELGDSALYLCASSSVGEQYFGPGTRLTVT.

CDR3 region: CASSQGFLAGAVETQYF. CDR3 nucleotide sequence: TGTGCCAGCAGCCAAGGGTTTCTAGCGGGAGCTGTGGAGACCCAGTACTTC. The chain recombines TRBV4-2 with TRBJ2-5, with 10 bases aligning to TRBD2. Germline CDR1 reads LGHNA; CDR2 reads YNFKEQ. The CDR3 is 17 amino acids. Trimming took 1 base from V and 5 from J; bases not matched to a gene: 10.

About this clone: The same CDR3 also results from other DNA sequences found in this sample. The chain uses TRBV4-1 and TRBJ1-2; tentatively, D is TRBD1 (5 bases). The germline V gene has CDR1 MGHRA and CDR2 YSYEKL. Trimming removed 8 bases at V and 4 bases at J, with 29 bases between. The CDR3 has 18 amino acids. CDR3 nucleotides: TGCGCCAGCGGGGGGTGGGAGTCCTCCCGAGGGACTGGCTATGGCTACACCTTC. Translation gives CASGGWESSRGTGYGYTF.

This rearrangement joins TRBV5-1 to TRBJ2-1, with TRBD2 matching 15 bases. The CDR3 has 18 residues. Per germline, CDR1 SGHRS and CDR2 YFSETQ. Trimming cost V 5 bases and J 0 bases; bases outside gene matches: 6. The CDR3 DNA reads TGCGCCAGCAGTGCCGGACTAGCGGGAGGGATCTCCTACAATGAGCAGTTCTTC. This gives the protein CASSAGLAGGISYNEQFF.

This clone has only a few counts. The rearrangement uses TRBV6-1 and TRBJ1-1, with 9 nucleotides matching TRBD1. J was trimmed by 11 bases and V by 5 bases; bases with no gene match: 15. Germline V gene lookup returns CDR1 MNHNS and CDR2 SASEGT. This CDR3 is 15 amino acids long. The CDR3, as DNA: TGTGCCAGCAGTCGTACTTCCGGGACAGGGTTTTTGGCTTTCTTT. Amino acids: CASSRTSGTGFLAFF.

This clone was seen only once. This chain uses TRBV2 with TRBJ2-7; 8 bases align to TRBD1. Germline CDR1 SNHLY, CDR2 FYNNEI. The junction had 6 bases not matched to a gene; V was cut back by 11 bases and J by 3 bases. The CDR3 spans 12 residues. The CDR3 reads CAAGQDNYEQYF. CDR3 nucleotide sequence: TGTGCCGCGGGACAGGATAACTACGAGCAGTACTTC.

The chain uses TRBV10-3 and TRBJ2-7; TRBD1 aligns across 8 bases. The CDR3 loop spans 13 amino acids. Germline CDR1 and CDR2: ENHRY and SYGVKD. V gave up 5 bases and J gave up 2 bases; unmatched junction bases: 2. The CDR3 region is CAISRQGPYEQYF. CDR3 bases: TGTGCCATCAGTCGACAGGGGCCCTACGAGCAGTACTTC.

This clone was detected only a few times. This chain connects TRBV7-2 to TRBJ2-5; maybe TRBD2 (6 bases). V lost 5 bases to trimming and J lost 6 bases, with 13 bases between them. From germline, CDR1 is SGHTA and CDR2 FQGNSA. The CDR3 length is 13 residues. The CDR3 DNA sequence: TGTGCCAGCAGCCCAATAGCGGAGAAGACCCAGTACTTC. Its translation is CASSPIAEKTQYF.

This chain joins TRBV4-3 and TRBJ2-1, with 7 nucleotides matching TRBD2. The germline CDR1 and CDR2 sequences are LGHNA and YSLEER. CDR3 length equals 15 residues. J was trimmed by 2 bases and V by 1 base; bases with no gene match: 2. The chain's CDR3 is CASSQGEGTYNEQFF. CDR3 sequence (DNA): TGCGCCAGCAGCCAAGGGGAGGGGACCTACAATGAGCAGTTCTTC.

The rearrangement links TRBV6-5 to TRBJ2-7, with D possibly matching TRBD1 (5 bases). Germline V CDR1 and CDR2: MNHEY, SVGAGI. The CDR3 totals 14 residues. V gave up 6 bases and J gave up 2 bases, with 14 bases separating them. The CDR3 sequence: CASRATDVPYEQYF. CDR3 in DNA: TGTGCCAGCAGGGCGACAGACGTCCCCTACGAGCAGTACTTC.

CDR3 in DNA: TGTGCCAGCAGTTTACTTACACTAGCGGGAGGTTCAGATGAGCAGTTCTTC. It encodes CASSLLTLAGGSDEQFF. V is TRBV28 and J is TRBJ2-1; TRBD2 agrees at 12 bases. V lost 2 bases, J lost 8 bases, and 10 bases stayed unmatched. Germline assignment: CDR1 MDHEN and CDR2 SYDVKM. CDR3 size: 17 residues.

V usage is TRBV7-9 and J usage is TRBJ2-3; 9 nucleotides agree with TRBD2. The length of the CDR3 is 16 residues. Unmatched junction bases numbered 16, after V lost 1 base and J lost 14 bases. Germline-derived CDR1 and CDR2 are SEHNR and FQNEAQ (reference sequence). The DNA for the CDR3 is TGTGCCAGCAGCTTAGGAGGGGGTCTAGCGGGAAACCCGTCGTATTTT. Its translation is CASSLGGGLAGNPSYF.

This chain connects TRBV5-6 to TRBJ1-1; tentatively, D is TRBD1 (6 bases). The CDR3 has 13 amino acids. Germline V lookup: CDR1 SGHDT, CDR2 YYEEEE. Trimming removed 2 bases at V and 4 bases at J, with 9 bases between. The CDR3 here is CASSFTGITEAFF. CDR3 nucleotide sequence: TGTGCCAGCAGCTTTACAGGGATCACTGAAGCTTTCTTT.

This rearrangement joins TRBV5-6 to TRBJ1-1; D is unclear. Germline-derived CDR1 and CDR2 are SGHDT and YYEEEE. CDR3 size: 12 residues. V was shortened by 0 bases and J by 11 bases, with 11 bases between the two germline ends. Written as DNA, the CDR3 is TGTGCCAGCAGCTTGGACGGGTGTGGCGCTTTCTTT. This sequence encodes CASSLDGCGAFF.

V and J are TRBV14 and TRBJ2-3; possible D gene TRBD2, 6 bases. This CDR3 is 14 amino acids long. CDR1 SGHDN and CDR2 FVKESK come from the germline V gene. V was shortened by 4 bases and J by 1 base, with 9 bases between the two germline ends. CDR3 amino acids: CASSRLGRTDTQYF. The CDR3, as DNA: TGTGCCAGCAGCCGACTAGGCCGCACAGATACGCAGTATTTT.

The chain couples TRBV14 to TRBJ1-6, with D possibly matching TRBD1 (5 bases). This CDR3 spans 14 amino acids. V lost 4 bases to trimming and J lost 9 bases, with 13 bases between them. The germline CDR1 and CDR2 sequences are SGHDN and FVKESK. CDR3 DNA: TGTGCCAGCAGCCCGGGGGTGGGTGGTTCACCCCTCCACTTT. Protein: CASSPGVGGSPLHF.

This clone was seen once. J is TRBJ1-2 and V is TRBV9; tentatively, D is TRBD1 (5 bases). The CDR3 spans 12 residues. Germline lookup yields CDR1 SGDLS and CDR2 YYNGEE. V lost 6 bases and J lost 11, with 17 bases in between. The CDR3 protein is CASTSVGGWYTF. In nucleotides, the CDR3 is TGTGCCAGCACTTCTGTCGGGGGGTGGTACACCTTC.

The chain carries TRBV5-1 and TRBJ1-5, with D unclear. Trimming left V 2 bases short and J 0 bases short, with 12 bases between. CDR3 length: 16 amino acids. Germline loops: CDR1 SGHRS, CDR2 YFSETQ. CDR3 DNA sequence: TGCGCCAGCAGCTTTGGAGTGATGAATAGCAATCAGCCCCAGCATTTT. Translating it yields CASSFGVMNSNQPQHF.

The chain employs TRBV7-3 and TRBJ1-1, with unresolved D. Germline CDR1 reads SGHTA; CDR2 reads FQGTGA. Deletions cut 2 bases from V and 5 bases from J, with 9 bases between. The CDR3 length is 13 residues. This CDR3 reads CASSLGRQTEAFF. In DNA form, the CDR3 reads TGTGCCAGCAGCTTAGGCAGGCAGACTGAAGCTTTCTTT.

The chain uses TRBV6-6 and TRBJ2-2, with 10 bases fitting TRBD2. The trim removed 10 bases at V and 1 base at J, leaving 3 bases unmatched. CDR3 size: 14 residues. Germline values: CDR1 MNHNY, CDR2 SVGAGI (reference sequence). This chain's CDR3 is CATLAGGNTGELFF. CDR3 bases: TGTGCCACATTAGCGGGAGGGAACACCGGGGAGCTGTTTTTT.